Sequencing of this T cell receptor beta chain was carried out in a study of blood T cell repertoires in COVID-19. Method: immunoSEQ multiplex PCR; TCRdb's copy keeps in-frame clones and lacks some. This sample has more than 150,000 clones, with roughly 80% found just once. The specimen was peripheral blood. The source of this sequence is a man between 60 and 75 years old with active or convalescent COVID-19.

The CDR3 DNA reads TGTGCCAGCAGCCCGGACAGTTACACTGAAGCTTTCTTT. Its protein product is CASSPDSYTEAFF. The chain uses TRBV5-4 and TRBJ1-1, with a tentative D call TRBD1 (6 bases). Germline V gene lookup returns CDR1 SGHNT and CDR2 YYREEE (reference sequence). The CDR3 is made up of 13 amino acids. V shed 4 bases and J shed 3 bases, with 10 bases lying between them.